This TCR beta chain was sequenced in a study of shared clonotypes between healthy human individuals. CDR1 is MGHDK, CDR2 SYGVNS, per germline. The CDR3 runs to 13 residues. V was cut by 0 bases and J by 5 bases, with 8 bases left in between. For this clone: The antigen remains undetermined.

The data were produced by immunoSEQ multiplex PCR, yet TCRdb's version contains in-frame clones alone and is incomplete. The sample lists millions of clones, approximately 95% occurring once. Positively selected for CCR7, the CD45RO-negative cells used as naive CD8 cells excluded terminally differentiated effector memory CD45RA+ cells. Donors included only healthy HIV-negative adults lacking recent acute infections or vaccinations. Study conclusions and caveats: Generally, estimated richness proved larger in naive subsets than it did in memory subsets.

This clonotype was sampled from a young man in good health. The chain is built from TRBV25-1 and TRBJ2-7; D is ambiguous. The source material was naive CD8+ T cells sorted from blood. The CDR3 coding sequence is TGTGCCAGCAGTGAATATGTAAGGGACGAGCAGTACTTC. Translation gives CASSEYVRDEQYF.